A single sample is the source of the 12 T cell receptor beta chains below, sequenced in a study of blood T cell repertoires in COVID-19. Only in-frame clones appear in the TCRdb table, and some are missing; sequencing was by immunoSEQ multiplex PCR. The repertoire holds roughly 240,000 clones, with roughly 83% as singletons. What was sequenced was peripheral blood. These receptors were taken from a man in his sixties who had recovered from COVID-19.

The chain carries TRBV3-1 (or the pseudogene TRBV3-2) and TRBJ1-1, with a tentative D call TRBD1 (5 bases). The germline V gene encodes CDR1 LGHDT and CDR2 YNNKEL (reference sequence). Trimming shortened V by 4 bases and J by 1 base, and 10 bases separated the two germline ends. The CDR3 is 14 amino acids. The CDR3 DNA follows: TGTGCCAGCAGCCTCTGGGGCGGGAACACTGAAGCTTTCTTT. The encoded protein is CASSLWGGNTEAFF.

The V and J genes are TRBV28 and TRBJ1-2; no firm D call. The germline V gene has CDR1 MDHEN and CDR2 SYDVKM. V lost 5 bases and J lost 7, with 11 bases in between. This CDR3 has 12 residues. CDR3 in amino acids: CASSTTTPGYTF. For the CDR3, the DNA is TGTGCCAGCAGTACTACGACTCCTGGCTACACCTTC.

This clone came up a few times. The V call is TRBV6-1, the J call TRBJ1-5, with D possibly TRBD1 on 5 matching bases. The germline gives CDR1 MNHNS, CDR2 SASEGT. This CDR3 contains 15 residues. With 1 base removed from V and 6 bases from J, the gap between germline ends came to 13 bases. The CDR3 region is CASSEVFSGVQPQHF. DNA of the CDR3: TGTGCCAGCAGTGAAGTTTTCTCGGGGGTTCAGCCCCAGCATTTT.

A single count supports this clone. The V and J genes are TRBV14 and TRBJ2-7; TRBD1 matches 8 bases. This CDR3 is built from 16 residues. J gave up 3 bases and V 0 bases, and 7 bases lay outside the gene matches. Germline-derived CDR1 and CDR2 are SGHDN and FVKESK. In DNA form, the CDR3 reads TGTGCCAGCAGCCAAGATAGGGCAGGGGGCCACTACGAGCAGTACTTC. This sequence encodes CASSQDRAGGHYEQYF.

The gene calls are TRBV5-6 and TRBJ2-5; tentative D call: TRBD2 (7 bases). The V end was cut by 1 base, the J end by 4 bases, with 11 bases between. Germline CDR1 and CDR2: SGHDT and YYEEEE. CDR3 length equals 14 residues. CDR3 bases: TGTGCCAGCAGCTTGCGCGGGGGCGGAGAGACCCAGTACTTC. Translated: CASSLRGGGETQYF.

The chain is built from TRBV2 and TRBJ2-1; 8 bases are shared with TRBD2. This CDR3 has 13 amino acids. Germline CDR1 is SNHLY and CDR2 is FYNNEI. Trimming took 7 bases from V and 6 from J; bases not matched to a gene: 5. CDR3 in DNA: TGTGCCAGCAAGCGACTAGCGACCAATGAGCAGTTCTTC. Translation: CASKRLATNEQFF.

The chain carries TRBV6-2 or TRBV6-3 and TRBJ1-5; possible D gene TRBD1, 5 bases. The V gene's germline CDR1 is MNHEY and CDR2 SVGEGT. V lost 5 bases, J lost 5 bases, and 16 bases lay in between. CDR3 length: 15 residues. The CDR3 DNA is TGTGCCAGCAGTACACTCCCAAGGGGCCATCAGCCCCAGCATTTT. Its translation is CASSTLPRGHQPQHF.

This clone appeared a single time. V is TRBV9 and J is TRBJ2-4, with D tentatively TRBD2 (6 bases). Trimming shortened V by 3 bases and J by 7 bases, and 20 bases separated the two germline ends. The germline CDR1 and CDR2 sequences are SGDLS and YYNGEE. CDR3 length: 16 residues. CDR3 DNA: TGTGCCAGCAGCGCAGCCCCAGGGACTCGAGAGAACATTCAGTACTTC. Amino acids: CASSAAPGTRENIQYF.

V and J are TRBV5-1 and TRBJ1-1; TRBD1 matches 8 bases. V trimming: 6 bases; J trimming: 1 base; junction bases outside the gene matches: 11. The CDR3 has 16 residues. Germline values: CDR1 SGHRS, CDR2 YFSETQ. In DNA, the CDR3 is TGCGCCAGCAACCTAATAGGGACAGGCCAGAACACTGAAGCTTTCTTT. Residues: CASNLIGTGQNTEAFF.

The rearrangement joins TRBV11-2 to TRBJ2-7, with D possibly matching TRBD2 (5 bases). CDR3 size: 15 residues. CDR1 and CDR2 from the germline V gene are SGHAT and FQNNGV. Trimming stripped 1 base from V and 0 bases from J, with 10 bases between. CDR3 coding DNA: TGTGCCAGCAGCTTAGTGGACTGGAACTCCTACGAGCAGTACTTC. This codes for CASSLVDWNSYEQYF. The entire variable domain, with the rest obtained from reference TRBV11-2 and TRBJ2-7, is as follows: EAGVAQSPRYKIIEKRQSVAFWCNPISGHATLYWYQQILGQGPKLLIQFQNNGVVDDSQLPKDRFSAERLKGVDSTLKIQPAKLEDSAVYLCASSLVDWNSYEQYFGPGTRLTVT.

V and J are TRBV25-1 and TRBJ2-3; the match to TRBD2 covers 8 bases. The trim removed 11 bases at V and 1 base at J, leaving 8 bases unmatched. The germline V gene has CDR1 MGHDK and CDR2 SYGVNS. CDR3 length: 14 residues. This CDR3 is CAATSGGRTDTQYF. The CDR3 DNA follows: TGTGCCGCCACCTCGGGGGGGCGCACAGATACGCAGTATTTT.

The chain uses TRBV19 and TRBJ2-1; 11 bases are shared with TRBD2. V shed 8 bases and J 0 bases; nucleotides not matched to a gene: 6. The CDR3 covers 16 residues. Germline lookup yields CDR1 LNHDA and CDR2 SQIVND (reference sequence). The chain's CDR3 is CASVGLAGSSYNEQFF. As DNA, the CDR3 is TGTGCCAGTGTAGGACTAGCGGGTAGCTCCTACAATGAGCAGTTCTTC.